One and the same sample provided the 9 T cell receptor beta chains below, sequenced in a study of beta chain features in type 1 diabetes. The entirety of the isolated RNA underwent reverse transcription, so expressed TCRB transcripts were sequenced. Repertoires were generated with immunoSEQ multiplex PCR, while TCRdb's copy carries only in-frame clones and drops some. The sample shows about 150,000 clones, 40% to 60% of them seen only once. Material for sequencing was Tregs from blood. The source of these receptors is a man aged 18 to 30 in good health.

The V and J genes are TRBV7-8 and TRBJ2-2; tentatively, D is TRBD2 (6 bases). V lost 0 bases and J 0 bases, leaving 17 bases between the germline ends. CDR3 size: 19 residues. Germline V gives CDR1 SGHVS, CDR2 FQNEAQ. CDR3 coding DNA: TGTGCCAGCAGCTTAGCGCGAGGGCTAGCGTACGCGAACACCGGGGAGCTGTTTTTT. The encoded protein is CASSLARGLAYANTGELFF.

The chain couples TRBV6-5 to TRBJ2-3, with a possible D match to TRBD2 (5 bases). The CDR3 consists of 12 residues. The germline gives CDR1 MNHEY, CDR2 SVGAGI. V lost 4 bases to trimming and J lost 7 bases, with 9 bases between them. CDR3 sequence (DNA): TGTGCCAGCAGTTCGGGGTTGTATACGCAGTATTTT. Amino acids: CASSSGLYTQYF.

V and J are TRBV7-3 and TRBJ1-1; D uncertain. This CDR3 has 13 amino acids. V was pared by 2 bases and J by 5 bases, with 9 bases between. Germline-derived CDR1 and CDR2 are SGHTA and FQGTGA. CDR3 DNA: TGTGCCAGCAGCTTAGTCCGAGGGACTGAAGCTTTCTTT. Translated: CASSLVRGTEAFF.

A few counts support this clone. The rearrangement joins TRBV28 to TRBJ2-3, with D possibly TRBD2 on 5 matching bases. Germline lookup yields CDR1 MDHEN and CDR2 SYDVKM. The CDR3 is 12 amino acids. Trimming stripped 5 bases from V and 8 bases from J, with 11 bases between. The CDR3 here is CASSRTAATQYF. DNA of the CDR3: TGTGCCAGCAGTAGGACTGCCGCTACGCAGTATTTT.

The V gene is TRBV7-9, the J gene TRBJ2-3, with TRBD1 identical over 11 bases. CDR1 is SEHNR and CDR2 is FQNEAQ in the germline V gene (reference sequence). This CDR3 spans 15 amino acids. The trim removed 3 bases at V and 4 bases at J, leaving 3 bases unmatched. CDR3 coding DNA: TGTGCCAGCAGCTTCGGGACAGGGGGTGCAGATACGCAGTATTTT. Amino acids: CASSFGTGGADTQYF.

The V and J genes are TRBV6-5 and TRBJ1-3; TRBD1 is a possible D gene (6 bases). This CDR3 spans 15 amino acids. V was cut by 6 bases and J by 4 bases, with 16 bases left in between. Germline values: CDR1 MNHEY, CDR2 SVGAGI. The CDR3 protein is CASRAADRLGNTIYF. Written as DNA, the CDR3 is TGTGCCAGCAGGGCAGCCGACAGGCTCGGAAACACCATATATTTT.

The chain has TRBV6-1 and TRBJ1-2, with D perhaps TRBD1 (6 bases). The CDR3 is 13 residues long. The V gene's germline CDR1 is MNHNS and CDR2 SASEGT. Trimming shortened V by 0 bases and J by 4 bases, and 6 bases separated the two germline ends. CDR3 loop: CASSEAGGYGYTF. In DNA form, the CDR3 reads TGTGCCAGCAGTGAAGCAGGGGGCTATGGCTACACCTTC.

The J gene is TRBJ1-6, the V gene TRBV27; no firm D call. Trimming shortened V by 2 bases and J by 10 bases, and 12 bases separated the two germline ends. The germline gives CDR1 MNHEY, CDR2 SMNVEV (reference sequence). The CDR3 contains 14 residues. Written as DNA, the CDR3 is TGTGCCAGCAGTTTAGGCCAGGTTGGATCACCCCTCCACTTT. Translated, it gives CASSLGQVGSPLHF.

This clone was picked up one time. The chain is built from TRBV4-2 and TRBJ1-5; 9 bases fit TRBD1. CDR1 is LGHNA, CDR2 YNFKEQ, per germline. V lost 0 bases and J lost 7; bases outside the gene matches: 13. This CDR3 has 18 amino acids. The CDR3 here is CASSQEGGGQGIDQPQHF. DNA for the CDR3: TGTGCCAGCAGCCAAGAGGGAGGGGGACAGGGCATCGACCAGCCCCAGCATTTT.